The 21 T cell receptor beta chains below all came from one sample that was sequenced in a study of graft-versus-host responses after intestinal transplantation. Measured with immunoSEQ multiplex PCR; TCRdb has only the in-frame clones, and not every one. The sample holds around 18,000 clones, just under 95% seen once. The sample here was PBMCs, taken 23 days after intestinal transplant. The receptors here all came from a human patient who received an intestinal transplant, so some T cells may come from the graft donor.

This clone was detected once. V gene TRBV5-6 combines with J gene TRBJ2-5, with 10 bases fitting TRBD1. Germline values: CDR1 SGHDT, CDR2 YYEEEE. Trimming cost V 3 bases and J 2 bases; bases outside gene matches: 10. CDR3 size: 17 residues. The CDR3 region is CASSSGTGEATQETQYF. CDR3 coding DNA: TGTGCCAGCAGCTCCGGGACAGGGGAGGCTACGCAAGAGACCCAGTACTTC. Full variable domain (rest looked up from reference TRBV5-6 and TRBJ2-5): DAGVTQSPTHLIKTRGQQVTLRCSPKSGHDTVSWYQQALGQGPQFIFQYYEEEERQRGNFPDRFSGHQFPNYSSELNVNALLLGDSALYLCASSSGTGEATQETQYFGPGTRLLVL.

The chain couples TRBV18 to TRBJ2-1; D unclear. The V end lost 0 bases, the J end lost 8 bases, and 8 bases lay between the germline ends. Germline loops: CDR1 KGHSH, CDR2 LQKENI. This CDR3 has 13 residues. The CDR3 nucleotides are TGTGCCAGCTCACCACCGACTTTCTATGAGCAGTTCTTC. Translated: CASSPPTFYEQFF. Supplemented by reference TRBV18 and TRBJ2-1, the full variable domain reads NAGVMQNPRHLVRRRGQEARLRCSPMKGHSHVYWYRQLPEEGLKFMVYLQKENIIDESGMPKERFSAEFPKEGPSILRIQQVVRGDSAAYFCASSPPTFYEQFFGPGTRLTVL.

This sequence joins TRBV2 and TRBJ1-2; 7 nucleotides line up with TRBD1. The CDR3 length is 14 residues. Trimming cost V 7 bases and J 4 bases; bases outside gene matches: 9. Germline V gene data show CDR1 as SNHLY and CDR2 as FYNNEI. CDR3 sequence reads: CASILMTGIYGYTF. For the CDR3, the DNA is TGTGCCAGCATCTTAATGACAGGGATCTATGGCTACACCTTC.

The chain has TRBV7-9 and TRBJ2-7; 9 nucleotides match TRBD1. The CDR3 loop spans 13 amino acids. V dropped 5 bases and J dropped 5; count of bases not matched to a gene: 4. Germline lookup yields CDR1 SEHNR and CDR2 FQNEAQ (reference sequence). CDR3 protein: CASSRQGEDEQYF. DNA of the CDR3: TGTGCCAGCAGCCGACAGGGGGAGGACGAGCAGTACTTC.

This rearrangement joins TRBV5-5 to TRBJ2-5; maybe TRBD1 (5 bases). The DNA end favors TRBJ2-7, so the J call may be wrong. The CDR3 consists of 15 residues. The V gene's germline CDR1 is SGHKS and CDR2 YYEKEE (reference sequence). CDR3 region: CASSSTGVPLYEQYF. The CDR3 DNA follows: TGTGCCAGCAGCTCAACAGGCGTACCTCTCTACGAGCAGTACTTC.

The chain couples TRBV4-1 to TRBJ2-1, with 8 bases aligning to TRBD2. Losses at the gene ends were 3 bases for V and 4 bases for J; bases not matched to a gene: 8. This CDR3 contains 16 residues. Germline-derived CDR1 and CDR2 are MGHRA and YSYEKL. The CDR3 DNA sequence: TGCGCCAGCAGCCATCCTGATATAGCGGGATACAATGAGCAGTTCTTC. Protein: CASSHPDIAGYNEQFF.

The V and J genes are TRBV6-5 and TRBJ2-1; D unclear. Trimming took 2 bases from V and 8 from J, leaving 10 bases between them. From germline, CDR1 is MNHEY and CDR2 SVGAGI. This CDR3 spans 13 amino acids. Here the CDR3 reads CASSYGALDEQFF. DNA for the CDR3: TGTGCCAGCAGTTACGGTGCCCTGGATGAGCAGTTCTTC.

The V call is TRBV30, the J call TRBJ2-2; D may be TRBD2 (6 bases). V was cut by 3 bases and J by 0 bases, with 17 bases left in between. There are 17 residues in the CDR3. Germline CDR1 is GTSNPN and CDR2 is SVGIG (reference sequence). Here the CDR3 DNA reads TGTGCCTGGAGAGGAGGGCATGTCGGGACGAACACCGGGGAGCTGTTTTTT. It codes for CAWRGGHVGTNTGELFF.

The chain has TRBV5-1 and TRBJ2-2; TRBD2 is a possible D gene (5 bases). V dropped 1 base and J dropped 0 bases, with 7 bases sitting between them. Germline loops: CDR1 SGHRS, CDR2 YFSETQ. CDR3 length: 15 amino acids. The CDR3 sequence: CASSLQAANTGELFF. For the CDR3, the DNA is TGCGCCAGCAGCTTGCAAGCGGCGAACACCGGGGAGCTGTTTTTT.

This chain joins TRBV29-1 and TRBJ2-7; TRBD2 aligns across 8 bases. There are 12 residues in the CDR3. Germline CDR1 and CDR2: SQVTM and ANQGSEA. V shed 5 bases, J shed 3 bases, and the junction held 3 bases outside the gene matches. This chain's CDR3 is CSVRAGGYEQYF. CDR3 DNA sequence: TGCAGCGTTAGGGCGGGGGGCTACGAGCAGTACTTC.

The chain is built from TRBV9 and TRBJ2-3; D uncertain. The CDR3 runs to 12 residues. V was cut by 0 bases and J by 6 bases, with 5 bases left in between. Germline CDR1 is SGDLS and CDR2 is YYNGEE. The CDR3 sequence is CASSVVGDTQYF. The CDR3 region has the DNA TGTGCCAGCAGCGTAGTGGGCGATACGCAGTATTTT.

The chain recombines TRBV6-4 with TRBJ1-2; D is possibly TRBD1 (6 bases). Germline assignment: CDR1 MRHNA and CDR2 SNTAGT. V gave up 4 bases and J gave up 4 bases, with 13 bases separating them. The length of the CDR3 is 14 residues. CDR3 sequence: CASSAQGGGYGYTF. The CDR3 DNA reads TGTGCCAGCAGTGCACAGGGAGGAGGCTATGGCTACACCTTC.

The chain has TRBV5-6 and TRBJ2-7, with TRBD1 matching over 9 bases. J was trimmed by 8 bases and V by 5 bases; bases with no gene match: 5. The germline gives CDR1 SGHDT, CDR2 YYEEEE. The CDR3 extends over 12 amino acids. The CDR3 here is CASSGTGRQQYF. CDR3 bases: TGTGCCAGCAGTGGGACAGGGCGTCAGCAGTACTTC.

To note about this clone: This same CDR3 is encoded by further DNA sequences in the sample. The CDR3: CASSLRGSYEQYF. The CDR3 nucleotides are TGTGCCAGCAGTTTAAGGGGTTCCTACGAGCAGTACTTC. The rearrangement uses TRBV27 and TRBJ2-7; D might be TRBD1 (5 bases). This CDR3 contains 13 residues. The germline CDR1 and CDR2 sequences are MNHEY and SMNVEV (reference sequence). The V end was cut by 2 bases, the J end by 1 base, with 6 bases between.

The rearrangement joins TRBV7-9 to TRBJ2-2; 13 bases map to TRBD2. CDR1 and CDR2 from the germline V gene are SEHNR and FQNEAQ (reference sequence). Trimming cost V 4 bases and J 5 bases; bases outside gene matches: 10. The CDR3 spans 18 residues. CDR3 protein: CASSSWTSGRVGTGELFF. The CDR3 DNA reads TGTGCCAGCAGCTCGTGGACTAGCGGGAGAGTGGGAACCGGGGAGCTGTTTTTT.

V is TRBV27 and J is TRBJ1-1; D call uncertain. The CDR3 runs 14 residues. The germline gives CDR1 MNHEY, CDR2 SMNVEV (reference sequence). With 3 bases removed from V and 4 bases from J, the gap between germline ends came to 12 bases. For the CDR3, the DNA is TGTGCCAGCAGTTTGGAGGGCGGGAGCACTGAAGCTTTCTTT. It is translated as CASSLEGGSTEAFF.

The CDR3 DNA reads as TGTGCCAGCAGCTCTGTATTCTACGAGCAGTACTTC. As protein: CASSSVFYEQYF. The rearrangement links TRBV7-9 to TRBJ2-7, with D hard to call. The CDR3 is 12 residues long. From germline, CDR1 is SEHNR and CDR2 FQNEAQ (reference sequence). The V end lost 4 bases, the J end lost 3 bases, and 7 bases lay between the germline ends.

This chain connects TRBV27 to TRBJ2-7; 12 positions match TRBD2. The ends lost 5 bases at V and 4 bases at J; junction bases unmatched: 6. The CDR3 loop spans 15 amino acids. The V gene's germline CDR1 is MNHEY and CDR2 SMNVEV (reference sequence). The CDR3 protein is CASSPGTSGPYEQYF. CDR3 DNA sequence: TGTGCCAGCAGTCCCGGGACTAGCGGGCCTTACGAGCAGTACTTC.

The V and J genes are TRBV10-1 and TRBJ2-2; D not resolved. The CDR3 covers 16 residues. Germline CDR1 and CDR2: WNHNN and SYGVQD (reference sequence). V lost 4 bases to trimming and J lost 3 bases, with 15 bases between them. The CDR3 loop is CASSVGTQIDTGELFF. CDR3 bases: TGCGCCAGCAGTGTCGGCACCCAAATTGACACCGGGGAGCTGTTTTTT.

V usage is TRBV4-1 and J usage is TRBJ2-3; 7 bases match TRBD2. After removal of 0 bases from V and 4 bases from J, the junction contained 7 bases not matched to a gene. Germline V gene sequence: CDR1 MGHRA, CDR2 YSYEKL. This CDR3 is built from 16 residues. The CDR3 DNA is TGCGCCAGCAGCCAAGATATGGCGGGAGACTCAGATACGCAGTATTTT. Translating it yields CASSQDMAGDSDTQYF.

This chain links TRBV9 with TRBJ1-1; D not resolved. Per the germline V gene, CDR1 is SGDLS and CDR2 is YYNGEE. V lost 3 bases to trimming and J lost 4 bases, with 10 bases between them. The CDR3 contains 13 residues. The CDR3 sequence is CASSGEWGTEAFF. CDR3 DNA sequence: TGTGCCAGCAGCGGCGAATGGGGCACTGAAGCTTTCTTT.